The present entry profiles one T cell receptor beta chain with its context. This sample is drawn from a study of cytomegalovirus exposure and HLA in healthy donors. In the PCR, 60 Vbeta and 13 Jbeta primers were used. Sequencing used immunoSEQ multiplex PCR; TCRdb keeps in-frame clones, though not all of them. This table holds 200,000 to 300,000 clones, 82% found once. The CDR3 consists of 11 residues. V gave up 4 bases and J gave up 8 bases, with 6 bases separating them. Germline V gives CDR1 LGHNA, CDR2 YSLEER. Input material: PBMCs. The TCR sequence derives from a middle-aged woman in good health and CMV-seropositive. V and J are TRBV4-3 and TRBJ2-1, with D hard to call. CDR3 residues: CASSLGDEQFF. The CDR3 nucleotides read TGCGCCAGCAGCCTCGGAGATGAGCAGTTCTTC.